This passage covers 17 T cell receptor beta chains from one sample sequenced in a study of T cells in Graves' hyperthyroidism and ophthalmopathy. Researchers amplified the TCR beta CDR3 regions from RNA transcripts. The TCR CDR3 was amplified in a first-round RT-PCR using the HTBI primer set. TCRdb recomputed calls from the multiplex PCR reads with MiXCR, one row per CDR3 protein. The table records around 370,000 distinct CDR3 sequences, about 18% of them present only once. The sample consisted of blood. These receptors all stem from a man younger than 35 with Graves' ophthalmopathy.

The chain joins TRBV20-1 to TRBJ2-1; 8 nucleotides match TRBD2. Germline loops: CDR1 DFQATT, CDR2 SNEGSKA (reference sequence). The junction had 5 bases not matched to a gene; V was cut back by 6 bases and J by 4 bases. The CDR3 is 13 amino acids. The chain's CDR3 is CSALGGVYNEQFF. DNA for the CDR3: TGCAGTGCCCTCGGGGGGGTTTACAATGAGCAGTTCTTC.

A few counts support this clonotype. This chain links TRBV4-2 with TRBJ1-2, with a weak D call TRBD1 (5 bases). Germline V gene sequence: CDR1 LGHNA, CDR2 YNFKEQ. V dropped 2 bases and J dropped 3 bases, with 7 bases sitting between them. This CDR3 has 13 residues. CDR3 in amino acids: CASSQQQDYGYTF. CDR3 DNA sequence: TGTGCCAGCAGCCAACAACAGGACTATGGCTACACCTTC.

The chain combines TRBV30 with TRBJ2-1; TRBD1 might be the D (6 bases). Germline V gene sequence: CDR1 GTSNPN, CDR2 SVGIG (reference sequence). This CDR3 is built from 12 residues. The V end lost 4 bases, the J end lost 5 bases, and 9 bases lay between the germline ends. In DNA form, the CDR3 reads TGTGCCTGGAAGGGGGAGAACAATGAGCAGTTCTTC. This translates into CAWKGENNEQFF.

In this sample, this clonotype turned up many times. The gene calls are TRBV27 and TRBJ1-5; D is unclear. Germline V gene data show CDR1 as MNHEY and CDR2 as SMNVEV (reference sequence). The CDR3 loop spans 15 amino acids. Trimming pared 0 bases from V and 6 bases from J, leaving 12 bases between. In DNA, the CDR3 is TGTGCCAGCAGTTTATCGATTATCCCTGTTCAGCCCCAGCATTTT. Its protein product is CASSLSIIPVQPQHF.

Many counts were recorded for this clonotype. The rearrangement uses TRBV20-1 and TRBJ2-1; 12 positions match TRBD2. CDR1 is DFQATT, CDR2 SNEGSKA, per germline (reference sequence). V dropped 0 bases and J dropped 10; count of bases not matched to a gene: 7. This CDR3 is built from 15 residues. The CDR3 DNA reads TGCAGTGCTAGAGATCCTAGCGGGGGGGCCGAGGAGCAGTTCTTC. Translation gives CSARDPSGGAEEQFF.

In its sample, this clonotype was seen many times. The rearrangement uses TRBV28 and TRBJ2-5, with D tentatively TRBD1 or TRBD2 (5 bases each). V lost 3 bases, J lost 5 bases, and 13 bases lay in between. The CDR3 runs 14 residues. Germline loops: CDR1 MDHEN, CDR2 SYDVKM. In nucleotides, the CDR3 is TGTGCCAGCAGTTTTACAGTGGGGGACGAGACCCAGTACTTC. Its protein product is CASSFTVGDETQYF.

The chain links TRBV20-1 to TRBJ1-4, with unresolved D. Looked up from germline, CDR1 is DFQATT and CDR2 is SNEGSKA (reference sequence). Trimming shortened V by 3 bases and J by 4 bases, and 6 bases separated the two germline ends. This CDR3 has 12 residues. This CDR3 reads CSARLNNEKLFF. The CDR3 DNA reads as TGCAGTGCTAGGCTCAATAATGAAAAACTGTTTTTT.

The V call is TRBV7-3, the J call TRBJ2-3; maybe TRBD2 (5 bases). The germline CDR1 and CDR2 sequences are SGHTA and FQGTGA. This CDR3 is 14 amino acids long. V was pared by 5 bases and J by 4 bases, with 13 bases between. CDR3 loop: CASSPRKGADTQYF. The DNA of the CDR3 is TGTGCCAGCAGCCCGAGAAAGGGAGCAGATACGCAGTATTTT.

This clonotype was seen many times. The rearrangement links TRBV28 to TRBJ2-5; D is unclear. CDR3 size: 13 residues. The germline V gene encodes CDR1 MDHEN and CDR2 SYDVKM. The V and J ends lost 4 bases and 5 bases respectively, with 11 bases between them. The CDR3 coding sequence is TGTGCCAGCAGTTCCCGTTCGATTGAGACCCAGTACTTC. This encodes CASSSRSIETQYF.

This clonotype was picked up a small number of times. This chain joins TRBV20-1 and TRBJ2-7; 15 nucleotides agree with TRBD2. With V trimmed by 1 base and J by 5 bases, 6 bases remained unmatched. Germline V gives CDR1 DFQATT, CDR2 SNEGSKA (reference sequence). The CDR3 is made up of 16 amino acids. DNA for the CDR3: TGCAGTGCTAGAGTCGGGACTAGCGGGGGGACCCACGAGCAGTACTTC. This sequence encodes CSARVGTSGGTHEQYF.

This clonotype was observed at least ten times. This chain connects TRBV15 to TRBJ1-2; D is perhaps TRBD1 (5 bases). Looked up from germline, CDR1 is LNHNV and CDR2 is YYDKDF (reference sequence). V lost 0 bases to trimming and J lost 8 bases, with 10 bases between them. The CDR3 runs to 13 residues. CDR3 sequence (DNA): TGTGCCACCAGCAGAGATACGGGGCGAGGCTACACCTTC. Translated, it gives CATSRDTGRGYTF.

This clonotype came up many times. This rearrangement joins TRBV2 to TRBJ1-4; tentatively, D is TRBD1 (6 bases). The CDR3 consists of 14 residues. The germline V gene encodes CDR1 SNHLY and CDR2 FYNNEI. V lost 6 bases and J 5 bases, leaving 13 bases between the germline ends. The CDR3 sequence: CASRQPGVNEKLFF. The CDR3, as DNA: TGTGCCAGCAGGCAGCCAGGGGTAAATGAAAAACTGTTTTTT.

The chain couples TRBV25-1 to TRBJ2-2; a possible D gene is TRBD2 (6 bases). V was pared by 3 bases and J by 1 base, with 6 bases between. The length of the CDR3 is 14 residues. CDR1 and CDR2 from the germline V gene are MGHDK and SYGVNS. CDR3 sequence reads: CASSEGGNTGELFF. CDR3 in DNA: TGTGCCAGCAGTGAGGGGGGGAACACCGGGGAGCTGTTTTTT.

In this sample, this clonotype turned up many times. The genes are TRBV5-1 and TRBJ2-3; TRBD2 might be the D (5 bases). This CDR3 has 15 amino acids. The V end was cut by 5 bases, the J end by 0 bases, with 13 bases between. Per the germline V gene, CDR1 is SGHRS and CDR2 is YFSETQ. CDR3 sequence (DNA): TGCGCCAGCAGACAAATGGGCGGGAGCACAGATACGCAGTATTTT. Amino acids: CASRQMGGSTDTQYF.

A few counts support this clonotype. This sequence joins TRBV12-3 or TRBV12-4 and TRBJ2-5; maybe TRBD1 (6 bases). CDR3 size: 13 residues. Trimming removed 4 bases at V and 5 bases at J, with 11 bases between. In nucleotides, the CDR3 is TGTGCCAGCAGTTCCCAGGGGCATGAGACCCAGTACTTC. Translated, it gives CASSSQGHETQYF.

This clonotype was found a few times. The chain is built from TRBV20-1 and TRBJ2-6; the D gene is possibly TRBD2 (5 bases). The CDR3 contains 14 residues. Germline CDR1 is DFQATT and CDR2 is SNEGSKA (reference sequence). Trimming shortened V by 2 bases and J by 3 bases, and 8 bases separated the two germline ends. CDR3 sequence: CSARNGNGANVLTF. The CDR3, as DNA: TGCAGTGCTAGAAACGGGAATGGGGCCAACGTCCTGACTTTC.

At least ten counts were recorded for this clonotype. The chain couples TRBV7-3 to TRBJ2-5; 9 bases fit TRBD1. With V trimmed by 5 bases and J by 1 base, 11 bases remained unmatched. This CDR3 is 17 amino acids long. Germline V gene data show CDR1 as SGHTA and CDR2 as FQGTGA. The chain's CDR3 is CASSRGTGTFSQETQYF. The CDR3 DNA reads TGTGCCAGCAGCCGAGGGACAGGGACCTTTTCCCAAGAGACCCAGTACTTC.